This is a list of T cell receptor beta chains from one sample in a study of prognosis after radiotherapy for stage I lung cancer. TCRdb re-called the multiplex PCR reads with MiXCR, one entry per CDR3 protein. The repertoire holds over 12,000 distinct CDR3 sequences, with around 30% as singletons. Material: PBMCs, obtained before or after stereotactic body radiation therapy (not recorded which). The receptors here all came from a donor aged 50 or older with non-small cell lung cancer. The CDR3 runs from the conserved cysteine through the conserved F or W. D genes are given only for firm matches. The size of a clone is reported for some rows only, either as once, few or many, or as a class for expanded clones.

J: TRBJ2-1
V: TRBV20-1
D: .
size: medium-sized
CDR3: CSGPRAPYNEQFF
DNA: TGCAGTGGTCCTAGGGCACCCTACAATGAGCAGTTCTTC

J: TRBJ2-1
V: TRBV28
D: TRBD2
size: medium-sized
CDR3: CASTILAGVEQFF
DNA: TGTGCCAGCACCATACTAGCGGGAGTTGAGCAGTTCTTC

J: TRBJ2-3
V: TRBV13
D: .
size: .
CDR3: CASSLVPGWSDTQYF
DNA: TGTGCCAGCAGCTTAGTACCGGGATGGTCAGATACGCAGTATTTT

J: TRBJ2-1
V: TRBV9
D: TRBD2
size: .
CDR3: CASSLALAGYGNEQFF
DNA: TGTGCCAGCAGCTTAGCCTTAGCGGGTTATGGGAATGAGCAGTTCTTC

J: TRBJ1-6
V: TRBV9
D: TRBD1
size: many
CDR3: CASSYRGASPLHF
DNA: TGTGCCAGCAGCTACAGGGGTGCTTCACCCCTCCACTTT

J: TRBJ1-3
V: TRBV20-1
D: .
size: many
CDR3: CSARKNPRPGNTIYF
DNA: TGCAGTGCTAGAAAGAACCCACGGCCTGGAAACACCATATATTTT

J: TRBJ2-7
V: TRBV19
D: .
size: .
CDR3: CASSIITGSYKQYF
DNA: TGTGCCAGTAGTATTATAACAGGGAGCTACAAGCAGTACTTC

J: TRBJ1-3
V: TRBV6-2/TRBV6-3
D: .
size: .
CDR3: CASMYKRVSAGNTIYF
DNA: TGTGCCAGCATGTATAAAAGGGTCTCGGCTGGAAACACCATATATTTT

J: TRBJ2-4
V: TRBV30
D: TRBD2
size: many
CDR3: CAWSSGRATKNIQYF
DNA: TGTGCCTGGAGTAGCGGGAGGGCGACCAAAAACATTCAGTACTTC

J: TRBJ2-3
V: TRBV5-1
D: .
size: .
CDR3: CASSGLETDTQYF
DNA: TGCGCCAGCAGTGGCTTGGAGACAGATACGCAGTATTTT

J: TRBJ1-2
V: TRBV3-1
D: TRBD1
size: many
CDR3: CASSPRYTTGPYGYTF
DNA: TGTGCCAGCAGCCCCCGATATACGACAGGGCCCTATGGCTACACCTTC

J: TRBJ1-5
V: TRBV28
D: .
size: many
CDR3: CASSFPYNAQHF
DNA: TGTGCCAGCAGTTTCCCTTATAATGCCCAGCATTTT

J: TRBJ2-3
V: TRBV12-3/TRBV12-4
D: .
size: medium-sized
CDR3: CASSLERGDSGTDTQYF
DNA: TGTGCCAGCAGTTTAGAGAGAGGGGACTCTGGCACAGATACGCAGTATTTT

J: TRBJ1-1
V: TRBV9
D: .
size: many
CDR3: CASSVYDEFPEAFF
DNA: TGTGCCAGCAGCGTCTACGACGAATTTCCTGAAGCTTTCTTT

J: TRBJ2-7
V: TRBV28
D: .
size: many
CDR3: CASQKPGVHEQYF
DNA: TGTGCCAGCCAAAAACCAGGGGTCCACGAGCAGTACTTC

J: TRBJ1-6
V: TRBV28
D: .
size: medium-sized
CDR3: CASSGQTANSPLHF
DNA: TGTGCCAGCAGTGGACAGACAGCTAATTCACCCCTCCACTTT

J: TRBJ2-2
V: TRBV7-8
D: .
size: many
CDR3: CASSSGRPNTGELFF
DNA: TGTGCCAGCAGCTCGGGACGGCCGAACACCGGGGAGCTGTTTTTT

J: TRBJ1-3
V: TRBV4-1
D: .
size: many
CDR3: CASSQVLRGGNTIYF
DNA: TGCGCCAGCAGCCAAGTCCTCAGGGGTGGAAACACCATATATTTT

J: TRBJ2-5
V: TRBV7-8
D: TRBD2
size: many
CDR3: CASSWPGGAETQYF
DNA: TGTGCCAGCAGCTGGCCCGGGGGGGCGGAGACCCAGTACTTC

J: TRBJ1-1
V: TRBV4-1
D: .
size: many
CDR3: CASSQDKKPNTEAFF
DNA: TGCGCCAGCAGCCAAGATAAAAAGCCGAACACTGAAGCTTTCTTT

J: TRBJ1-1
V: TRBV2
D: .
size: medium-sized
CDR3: CASRGPVDTEAFF
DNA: TGTGCCAGCAGGGGTCCGGTTGACACTGAAGCTTTCTTT

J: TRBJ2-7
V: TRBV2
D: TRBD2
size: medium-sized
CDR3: CASSDKRGTYEQYF
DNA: TGTGCCAGCAGTGATAAGCGGGGAACCTACGAGCAGTACTTC

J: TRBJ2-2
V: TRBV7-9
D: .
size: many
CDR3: CASSPDVGELFF
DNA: TGTGCCAGCAGCCCGGACGTGGGGGAGCTGTTTTTT

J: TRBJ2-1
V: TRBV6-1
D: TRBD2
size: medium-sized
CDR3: CASSLAGGISYNEQFF
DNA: TGTGCCAGCAGTCTAGCGGGAGGCATCTCCTACAATGAGCAGTTCTTC

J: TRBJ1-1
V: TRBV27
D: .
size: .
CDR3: CASSLGLGKDEAFF
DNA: TGTGCCAGCAGTTTGGGTCTAGGGAAAGACGAAGCTTTCTTT

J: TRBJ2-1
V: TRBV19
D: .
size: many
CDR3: CASSMVTRGTTYNEQFF
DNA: TGTGCCAGTAGTATGGTTACTCGGGGGACCACCTACAATGAGCAGTTCTTC

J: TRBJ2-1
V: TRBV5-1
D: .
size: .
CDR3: CASSLLTGIPFF
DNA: TGCGCCAGCAGCTTGTTAACCGGGATACCGTTCTTC

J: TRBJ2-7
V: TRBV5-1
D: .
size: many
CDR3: CASSLETVYEQYF
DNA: TGCGCCAGCAGCTTGGAGACAGTGTACGAGCAGTACTTC

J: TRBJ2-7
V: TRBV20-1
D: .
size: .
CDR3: CSASTGRRDEQYF
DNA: TGCAGTGCTAGTACCGGGAGAAGGGACGAGCAGTACTTC

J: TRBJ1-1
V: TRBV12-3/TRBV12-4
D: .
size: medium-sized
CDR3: CASSLVNTEAFF
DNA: TGTGCCAGCAGTTTGGTAAACACTGAAGCTTTCTTT

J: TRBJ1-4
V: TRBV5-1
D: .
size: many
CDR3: CASSWLGNEKLFF
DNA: TGCGCCAGCAGCTGGCTCGGCAATGAAAAACTGTTTTTT

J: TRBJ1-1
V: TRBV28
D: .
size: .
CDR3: CASSPWPSWAFF
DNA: TGTGCCAGCAGTCCATGGCCCTCCTGGGCTTTCTTT

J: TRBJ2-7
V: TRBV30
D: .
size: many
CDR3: CAWSPLSGPSHEQYF
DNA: TGTGCCTGGAGTCCACTCAGCGGGCCGTCCCACGAGCAGTACTTC

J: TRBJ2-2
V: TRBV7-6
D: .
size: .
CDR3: CASSPDQNSCSGELFF
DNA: TGTGCCAGCAGCCCCGACCAAAATAGCTGTAGTGGGGAGCTGTTTTTT

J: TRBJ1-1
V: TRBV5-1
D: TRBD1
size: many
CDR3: CASSFGRGLGTEAFF
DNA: TGCGCCAGCAGCTTCGGAAGGGGGCTGGGAACTGAAGCTTTCTTT

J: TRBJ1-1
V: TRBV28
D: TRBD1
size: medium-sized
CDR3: CASSRDRVTEAFF
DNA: TGTGCCAGCTCCCGGGACAGGGTAACTGAAGCTTTCTTT

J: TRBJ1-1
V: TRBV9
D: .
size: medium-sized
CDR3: CASSGGLQGSTEAFF
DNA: TGTGCCAGCAGCGGGGGACTACAGGGAAGTACTGAAGCTTTCTTT

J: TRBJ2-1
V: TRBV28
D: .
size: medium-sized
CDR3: CASSLAEGRNNEQFF
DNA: TGTGCCAGCAGTTTAGCGGAGGGACGGAACAATGAGCAGTTCTTC

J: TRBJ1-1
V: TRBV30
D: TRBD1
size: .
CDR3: CAWIRQGGVNTEAFF
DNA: TGTGCCTGGATTCGACAGGGCGGGGTGAACACTGAAGCTTTCTTT

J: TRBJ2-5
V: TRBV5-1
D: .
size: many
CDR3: CASSISQETQYF
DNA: TGCGCCAGCAGCATATCTCAAGAGACCCAGTACTTC

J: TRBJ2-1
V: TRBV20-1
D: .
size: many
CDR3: CSAAPVQGGEQFF
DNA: TGCAGTGCGGCCCCTGTACAGGGTGGTGAGCAGTTCTTC

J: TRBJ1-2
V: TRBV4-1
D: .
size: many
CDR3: CASSQDSGTSRYGYTF
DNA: TGCGCCAGCAGCCAAGATTCAGGCACATCCCGCTATGGCTACACCTTC

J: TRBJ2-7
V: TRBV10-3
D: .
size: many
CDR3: CAISESMGYEQYF
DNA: TGTGCCATCAGTGAATCAATGGGCTACGAGCAGTACTTC

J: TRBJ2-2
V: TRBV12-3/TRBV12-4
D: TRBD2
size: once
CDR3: CVIGTSGSGELFF
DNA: TGTGTCATCGGGACTAGCGGGAGCGGTGAGCTGTTTTTT